This T cell receptor (beta chain) was obtained from a study of blood T cell repertoires in COVID-19. Study-wide background: In each case, the material was cDNA or gDNA derived from T cells, B-cell-depleted T cells, or PBMCs.

The count of this clone is one. The repertoire was sequenced with immunoSEQ multiplex PCR; TCRdb's copy has only in-frame clones and lacks some. The sample consists of approximately 160,000 clones, over 80% of them appearing once. Germline CDR1 SGHTA, CDR2 FQGNSA. CDR3 length: 14 amino acids. V gave up 3 bases and J gave up 5 bases, with 13 bases separating them. This receptor was obtained from a woman aged 45-65 years who had recovered from COVID-19. The J gene is TRBJ1-1, the V gene TRBV7-2; D is perhaps TRBD1 (6 bases). Sequencing was performed on PBMCs or T cells enriched from blood (not recorded which). For the CDR3, the DNA is TGTGCCAGCAGCTTCGTAACAGGGAAAACTGAAGCTTTCTTT. Its translation is CASSFVTGKTEAFF.